This T cell receptor (beta chain) was captured in a study of shared clonotypes between healthy human individuals. Study results and caveats: For naive CD4 cells, roughly 4.6% of clonotypes were shared across a few donors. Unshared clonotypes carried lower generation probabilities than those common to all four donors.

Assay: immunoSEQ multiplex PCR; the TCRdb copy retains only in-frame clones and omits some. Of about 800,000 clones in the sample, around 96% were seen once. The naive CD8 population came from CD45RO-negative cells selected for CCR7, without terminally differentiated effector memory CD45RA+ cells. Germline V gives CDR1 MGHRA, CDR2 YSYEKL. V lost 1 base and J 6 bases, leaving 11 bases between the germline ends. This CDR3 is built from 14 residues. About this clone: Its target is unknown. Other DNA sequences of this sample code for an identical CDR3.

The chain joins TRBV4-1 to TRBJ2-3, with D perhaps given as TRBD1 or TRBD2 (5 bases each). Sequencing input: naive CD8+ T cells sorted from blood. The sequence was obtained from a man aged 25 to 40 in good health. The CDR3 loop reads CASSQGGSTDTQYF. In DNA form, the CDR3 reads TGCGCCAGCAGCCAAGGGGGGAGTACCGATACGCAGTATTTT.